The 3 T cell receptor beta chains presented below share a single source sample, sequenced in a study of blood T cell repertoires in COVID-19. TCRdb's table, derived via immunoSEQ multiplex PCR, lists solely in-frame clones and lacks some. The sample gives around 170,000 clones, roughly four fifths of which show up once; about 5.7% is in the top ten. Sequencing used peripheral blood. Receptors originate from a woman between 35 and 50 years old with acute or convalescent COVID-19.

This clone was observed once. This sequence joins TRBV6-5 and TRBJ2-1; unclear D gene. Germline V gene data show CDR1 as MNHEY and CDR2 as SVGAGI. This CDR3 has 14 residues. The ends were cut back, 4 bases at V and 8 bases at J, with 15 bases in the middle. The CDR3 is CASSSPSYRDEQFF. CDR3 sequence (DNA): TGTGCCAGCAGTTCCCCCTCCTACCGAGATGAGCAGTTCTTC.

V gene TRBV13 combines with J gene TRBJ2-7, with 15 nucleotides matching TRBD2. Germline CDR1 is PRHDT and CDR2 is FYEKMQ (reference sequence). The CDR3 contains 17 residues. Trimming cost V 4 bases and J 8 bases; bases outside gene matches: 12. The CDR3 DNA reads TGTGCCAGCAGCTCTTGGACTAGCGGGGGGGTGTTAGCTCAGCAGTACTTC. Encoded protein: CASSSWTSGGVLAQQYF.

The CDR3 here is CASLGGVREKLFF. CDR3 sequence (DNA): TGTGCCTCCTTAGGGGGGGTGAGGGAAAAACTGTTTTTT. The rearrangement uses TRBV2 and TRBJ1-4; D might be TRBD1 (6 bases). This CDR3 contains 13 residues. The germline V gene encodes CDR1 SNHLY and CDR2 FYNNEI. V was trimmed by 11 bases and J by 8 bases, leaving 18 bases between them.